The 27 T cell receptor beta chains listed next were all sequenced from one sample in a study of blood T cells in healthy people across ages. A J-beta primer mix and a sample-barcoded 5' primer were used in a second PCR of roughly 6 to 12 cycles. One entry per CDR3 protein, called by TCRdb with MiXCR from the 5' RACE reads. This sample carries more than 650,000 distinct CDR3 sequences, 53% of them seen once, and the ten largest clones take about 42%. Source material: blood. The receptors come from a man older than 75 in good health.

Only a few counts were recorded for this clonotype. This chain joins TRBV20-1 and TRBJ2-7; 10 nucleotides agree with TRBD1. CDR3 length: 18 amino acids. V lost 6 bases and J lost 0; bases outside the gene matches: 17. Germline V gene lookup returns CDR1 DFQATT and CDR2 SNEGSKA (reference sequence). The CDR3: CSARRGGTGVAFSYEQYF. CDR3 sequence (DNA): TGCAGTGCCAGAAGAGGTGGGACAGGGGTAGCCTTCTCCTACGAGCAGTACTTC.

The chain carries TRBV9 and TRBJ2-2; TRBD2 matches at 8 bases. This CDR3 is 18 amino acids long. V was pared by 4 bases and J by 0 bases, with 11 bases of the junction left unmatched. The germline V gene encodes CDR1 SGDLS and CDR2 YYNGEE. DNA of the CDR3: TGTGCCAGCAGCAAACGAGCGGGGGACGGATCGAACACCGGGGAGCTGTTTTTT. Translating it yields CASSKRAGDGSNTGELFF. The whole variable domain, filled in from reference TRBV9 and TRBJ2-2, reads DSGVTQTPKHLITATGQRVTLRCSPRSGDLSVYWYQQSLDQGLQFLIQYYNGEERAKGNILERFSAQQFPDLHSELNLSSLELGDSALYFCASSKRAGDGSNTGELFFGEGSRLTVL.

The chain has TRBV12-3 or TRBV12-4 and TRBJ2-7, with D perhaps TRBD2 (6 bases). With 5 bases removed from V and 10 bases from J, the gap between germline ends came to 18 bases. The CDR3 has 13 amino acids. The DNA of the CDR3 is TGTGCCAGCAGTCCTAATCCTCCGGGGGAACAGTACTTC. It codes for CASSPNPPGEQYF.

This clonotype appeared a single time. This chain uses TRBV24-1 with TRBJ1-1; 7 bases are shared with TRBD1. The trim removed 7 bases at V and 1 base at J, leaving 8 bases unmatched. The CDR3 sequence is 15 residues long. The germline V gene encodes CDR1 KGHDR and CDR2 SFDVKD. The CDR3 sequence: CATSDQQGRNTEAFF. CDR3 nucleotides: TGTGCCACCAGCGATCAACAGGGGAGGAACACTGAAGCTTTCTTT.

CDR3 in DNA: TGTGCCAGCAGCTTAGAGGGCGGGAGCATCGGGACCCAGTACTTC. As protein: CASSLEGGSIGTQYF. This chain joins TRBV7-2 and TRBJ2-5, with 7 nucleotides matching TRBD2. Germline CDR1 reads SGHTA; CDR2 reads FQGNSA. This CDR3 has 15 residues. J was trimmed by 7 bases and V by 1 base; bases with no gene match: 9.

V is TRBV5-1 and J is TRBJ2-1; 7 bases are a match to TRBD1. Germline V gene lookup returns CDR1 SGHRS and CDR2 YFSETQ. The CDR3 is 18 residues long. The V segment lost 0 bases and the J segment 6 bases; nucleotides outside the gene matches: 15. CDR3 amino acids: CASSLALGTVSVINEQFF. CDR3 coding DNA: TGCGCCAGCAGCTTGGCCTTGGGGACAGTATCTGTTATCAATGAGCAGTTCTTC.

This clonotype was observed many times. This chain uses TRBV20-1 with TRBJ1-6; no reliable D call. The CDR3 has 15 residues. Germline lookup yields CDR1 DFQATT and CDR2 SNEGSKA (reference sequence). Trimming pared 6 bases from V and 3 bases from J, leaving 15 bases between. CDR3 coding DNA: TGCAGTGCCCCCCCGGACGGGAGCTATAATTCACCCCTCCACTTT. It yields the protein CSAPPDGSYNSPLHF.

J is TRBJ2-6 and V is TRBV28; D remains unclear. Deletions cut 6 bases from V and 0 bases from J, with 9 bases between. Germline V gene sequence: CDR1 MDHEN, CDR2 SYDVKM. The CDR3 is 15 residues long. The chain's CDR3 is CASRDDYSGANVLTF. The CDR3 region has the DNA TGTGCCAGCAGGGATGATTACTCTGGGGCCAACGTCCTGACTTTC. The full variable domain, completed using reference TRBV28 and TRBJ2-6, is DVKVTQSSRYLVKRTGEKVFLECVQDMDHENMFWYRQDPGLGLRLIYFSYDVKMKEKGDIPEGYSVSREKKERFSLILESASTNQTSMYLCASRDDYSGANVLTFGAGSRLTVL.

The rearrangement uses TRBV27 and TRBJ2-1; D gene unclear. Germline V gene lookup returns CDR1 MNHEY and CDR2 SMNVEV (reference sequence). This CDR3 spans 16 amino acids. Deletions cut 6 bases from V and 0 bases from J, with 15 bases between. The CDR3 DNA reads TGTGCCAGCAGCACCTCGATCGTCTACTCCTACAATGAGCAGTTCTTC. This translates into CASSTSIVYSYNEQFF.

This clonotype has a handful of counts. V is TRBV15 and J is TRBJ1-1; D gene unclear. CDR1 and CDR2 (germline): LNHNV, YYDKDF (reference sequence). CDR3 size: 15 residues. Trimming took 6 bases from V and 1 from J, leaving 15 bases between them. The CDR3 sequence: CATRQVQAGNTEAFF. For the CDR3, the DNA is TGTGCCACCAGGCAAGTTCAGGCGGGGAACACTGAAGCTTTCTTT.

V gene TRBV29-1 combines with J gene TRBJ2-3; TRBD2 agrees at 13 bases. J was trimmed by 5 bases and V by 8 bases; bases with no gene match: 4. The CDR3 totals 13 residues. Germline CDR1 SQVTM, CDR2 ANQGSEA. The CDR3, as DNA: TGCAGCATGACTAGCGGGGGGCTAGATACGCAGTATTTT. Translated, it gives CSMTSGGLDTQYF.

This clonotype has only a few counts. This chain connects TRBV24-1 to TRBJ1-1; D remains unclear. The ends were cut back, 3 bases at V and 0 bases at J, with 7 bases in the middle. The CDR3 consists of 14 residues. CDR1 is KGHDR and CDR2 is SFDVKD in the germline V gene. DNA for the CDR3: TGTGCCACCAGTGATAATACGGTGAACACTGAAGCTTTCTTT. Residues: CATSDNTVNTEAFF.

CDR3 in DNA: TGTGCCAGCAGCTCCCCGTTCGCCTCCTACAATGAGCAGTTCTTC. Protein sequence: CASSSPFASYNEQFF. V is TRBV7-9 and J is TRBJ2-1; D not certain. The V gene's germline CDR1 is SEHNR and CDR2 FQNEAQ (reference sequence). This CDR3 is built from 15 residues. V was trimmed by 4 bases and J by 0 bases, leaving 10 bases between them.

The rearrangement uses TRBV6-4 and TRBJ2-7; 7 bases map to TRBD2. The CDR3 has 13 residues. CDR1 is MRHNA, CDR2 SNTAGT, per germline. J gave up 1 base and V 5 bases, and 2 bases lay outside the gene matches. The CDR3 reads CASSTSVSYEQYF. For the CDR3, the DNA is TGTGCCAGCAGTACTAGCGTGTCCTACGAGCAGTACTTC.

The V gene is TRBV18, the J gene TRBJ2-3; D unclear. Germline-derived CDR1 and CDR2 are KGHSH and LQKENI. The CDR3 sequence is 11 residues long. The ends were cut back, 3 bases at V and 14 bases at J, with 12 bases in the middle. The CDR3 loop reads CASSPGTYAYF. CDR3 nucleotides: TGTGCCAGCTCACCGGGTACATACGCGTATTTT.

The CDR3 DNA sequence: TGCGCCAGCAGTGATTACATTGGGACTGGGGCCAACGTCCTGACTTTC. It codes for CASSDYIGTGANVLTF. The rearrangement uses TRBV10-2 and TRBJ2-6, with unresolved D. The CDR3 contains 16 residues. The germline V gene has CDR1 WSHSY and CDR2 SAAADI. The V end was cut by 3 bases, the J end by 2 bases, with 11 bases between.

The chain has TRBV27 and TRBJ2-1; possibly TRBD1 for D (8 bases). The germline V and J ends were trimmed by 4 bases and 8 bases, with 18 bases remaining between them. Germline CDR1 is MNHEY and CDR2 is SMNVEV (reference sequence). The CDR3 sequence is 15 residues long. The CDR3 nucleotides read TGTGCCAGCAGTTCTACCCGACAGGGGAGGGATGAGCAGTTCTTC. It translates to CASSSTRQGRDEQFF.

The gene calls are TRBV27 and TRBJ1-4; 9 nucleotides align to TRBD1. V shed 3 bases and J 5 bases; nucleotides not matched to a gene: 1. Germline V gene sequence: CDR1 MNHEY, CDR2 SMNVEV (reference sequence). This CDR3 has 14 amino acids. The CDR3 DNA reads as TGTGCCAGCAGTTTTGGGACAGGGAATGAAAAACTGTTTTTT. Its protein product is CASSFGTGNEKLFF.

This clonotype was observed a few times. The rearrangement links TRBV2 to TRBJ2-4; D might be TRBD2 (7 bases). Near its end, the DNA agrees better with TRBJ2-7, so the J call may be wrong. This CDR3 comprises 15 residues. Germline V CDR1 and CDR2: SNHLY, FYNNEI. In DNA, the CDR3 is TGTGCCAGCATCCCCCGGGGGCGGGGGAGTGGCGAGCAGTACTTC. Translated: CASIPRGRGSGEQYF.

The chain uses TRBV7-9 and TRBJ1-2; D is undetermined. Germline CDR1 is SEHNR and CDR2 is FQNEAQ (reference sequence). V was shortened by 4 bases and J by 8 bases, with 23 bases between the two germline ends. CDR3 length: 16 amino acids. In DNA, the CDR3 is TGTGCCAGCAGCTCATACCCTAAAGGGCCGGTTGACGGCTACACCTTC. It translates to CASSSYPKGPVDGYTF.

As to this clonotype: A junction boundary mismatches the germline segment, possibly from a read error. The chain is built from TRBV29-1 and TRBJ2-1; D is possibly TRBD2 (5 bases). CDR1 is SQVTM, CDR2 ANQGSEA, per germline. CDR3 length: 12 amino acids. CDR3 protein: CSVEAEYNEQFF. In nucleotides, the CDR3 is TGCAGCGTCGAAGCGGAGTACAATGAGCAGTTCTTC.

CDR3 residues: CSVVQAGSGYTF. Here the CDR3 DNA reads TGCAGCGTTGTACAGGCTGGTTCTGGCTACACCTTC. This chain joins TRBV29-1 and TRBJ1-2, with D perhaps TRBD1 (5 bases). The germline V gene encodes CDR1 SQVTM and CDR2 ANQGSEA. The germline V and J ends were trimmed by 4 bases and 7 bases, with 13 bases remaining between them. This CDR3 contains 12 residues.

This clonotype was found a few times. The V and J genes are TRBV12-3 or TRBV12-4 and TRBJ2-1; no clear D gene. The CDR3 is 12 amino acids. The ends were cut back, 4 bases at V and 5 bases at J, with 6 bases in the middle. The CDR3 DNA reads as TGTGCCAGCAGTTATCAAGACAATGAGCAGTTCTTC. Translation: CASSYQDNEQFF.

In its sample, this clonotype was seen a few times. CDR3 loop: CASSLTGPSYGYTF. CDR3 nucleotide sequence: TGTGCCAGCAGCCTCACGGGACCCAGCTATGGCTACACCTTC. The chain employs TRBV28 and TRBJ1-2, with a tentative D call TRBD1 (5 bases). The CDR3 runs to 14 residues. The germline V gene has CDR1 MDHEN and CDR2 SYDVKM. The V gene lost 6 bases and the J gene lost 4 bases, with 15 bases spanning the gap.

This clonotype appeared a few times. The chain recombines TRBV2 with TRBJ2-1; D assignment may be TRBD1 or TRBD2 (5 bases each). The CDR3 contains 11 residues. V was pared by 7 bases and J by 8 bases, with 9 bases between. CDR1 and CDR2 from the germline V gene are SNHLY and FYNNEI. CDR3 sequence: CASKGRDEQFF. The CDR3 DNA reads TGTGCCAGCAAGGGGCGGGATGAGCAGTTCTTC.

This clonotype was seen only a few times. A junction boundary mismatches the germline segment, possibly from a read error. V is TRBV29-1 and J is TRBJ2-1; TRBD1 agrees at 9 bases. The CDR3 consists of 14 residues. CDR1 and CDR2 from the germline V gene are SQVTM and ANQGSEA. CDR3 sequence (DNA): TGCAGCGTTGAAAGCACAGGGGGCTACGATGAGCAGTTCTTC. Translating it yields CSVESTGGYDEQFF.

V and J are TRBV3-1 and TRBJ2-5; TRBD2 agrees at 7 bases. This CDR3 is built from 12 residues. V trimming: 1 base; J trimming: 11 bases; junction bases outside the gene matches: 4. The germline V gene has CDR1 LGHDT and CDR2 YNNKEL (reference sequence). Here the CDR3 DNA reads TGTGCCAGCAGCCAAGGGGAGGGACGGCAGTACTTC. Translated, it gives CASSQGEGRQYF.